The 3 T cell receptor beta chains below were found in one sample sequenced in a study of shared clonotypes between healthy human individuals. Profiling relied on immunoSEQ multiplex PCR, and the TCRdb table lists in-frame clones only, not all of them. The table lists 2 million to 2.5 million clones, around 95% of them singletons. The sequencing input was naive CD4+ T cells sorted from blood. Subset defined: CD45RA+ positively selected. These receptors were taken from a young man in good health.

V usage is TRBV6-4 and J usage is TRBJ2-2; weak D call: TRBD1 (5 bases). Trimming took off 8 bases at V and 6 bases at J, with 16 bases between the two ends. The CDR3 sequence is 14 residues long. Germline assignment: CDR1 MRHNA and CDR2 SNTAGT. The CDR3 DNA sequence: TGTGCCAGCGGGGATACAGGAAAGGCCGGGGAGCTGTTTTTT. This sequence encodes CASGDTGKAGELFF.

This clone was counted once. The V gene is TRBV5-4, the J gene TRBJ1-3, with a tentative D call TRBD1 (6 bases). Germline values: CDR1 SGHNT, CDR2 YYREEE (reference sequence). Trimming removed 4 bases from V and 1 base from J, with 15 bases in between. CDR3 length: 16 amino acids. CDR3 protein: CASSRDGGLSGNTIYF. The CDR3 DNA sequence: TGTGCCAGCAGCAGGGATGGGGGGCTTTCTGGAAACACCATATATTTT. Full variable domain (remainder filled in from reference TRBV5-4 and TRBJ1-3): ETGVTQSPTHLIKTRGQQVTLRCSSQSGHNTVSWYQQALGQGPQFIFQYYREEENGRGNFPPRFSGLQFPNYSSELNVNALELDDSALYLCASSRDGGLSGNTIYFGEGSWLTVV.

The chain recombines TRBV28 with TRBJ1-5, with a possible D match to TRBD1 (6 bases). Germline V gene data show CDR1 as MDHEN and CDR2 as SYDVKM. V lost 6 bases and J 2 bases, leaving 14 bases between the germline ends. This CDR3 spans 15 amino acids. The chain's CDR3 is CASRTQGIRNQPQHF. In nucleotides, the CDR3 is TGTGCCAGCAGAACACAGGGCATCCGCAATCAGCCCCAGCATTTT.